Shown below are 4 T cell receptor beta chains from a single sample sequenced in a study of T cell responses to AZD1222 COVID-19 vaccine. TCRdb's table, derived via immunoSEQ multiplex PCR, lists solely in-frame clones and lacks some. Of around 60,000 clones in the sample, roughly four fifths were seen once. Sequenced here: peripheral blood, sampled 28 days after the second AZD1222 dose. The origin of the receptors is an adult who received the AZD1222 COVID-19 vaccine.

This clone was seen only once. The chain combines TRBV21-1 with TRBJ2-5; the table gives TRBD2 as D, unverified against the DNA. TRBV21-1 is a listed pseudogene. The CDR3 sequence is 19 residues long. CDR3 amino acids: CASKQYGGLAGGPQETQYF. As DNA, the CDR3 is TGTGCCAGCAAGCAATACGGGGGACTAGCGGGAGGTCCCCAAGAGACCCAGTACTTC.

J is TRBJ2-2 and V is TRBV5-6, with D maybe TRBD2 (5 bases). The V gene's germline CDR1 is SGHDT and CDR2 YYEEEE. This CDR3 region has 15 residues. Trimming pared 0 bases from V and 0 bases from J, leaving 6 bases between. The CDR3 nucleotides read TGTGCCAGCAGCTTGGACGGGACGAACACCGGGGAGCTGTTTTTT. Translated: CASSLDGTNTGELFF.

The gene calls are TRBV25-1 and TRBJ2-1, with 12 nucleotides matching TRBD2. The CDR3 runs 15 residues. V was clipped by 5 bases and J by 4 bases; unmatched bases: 3. Per germline, CDR1 MGHDK and CDR2 SYGVNS. DNA of the CDR3: TGTGCCAGCAGTCAAGGACTAGCGGGGTACAATGAGCAGTTCTTC. Protein sequence: CASSQGLAGYNEQFF.

This clone was seen only a few times. This chain uses TRBV19 with TRBJ2-3, with 7 nucleotides matching TRBD2. In germline, CDR1 is LNHDA, CDR2 SQIVND (reference sequence). This CDR3 is 14 amino acids long. With 9 bases clipped from V and 3 bases from J, the junction kept 9 bases outside the gene matches. Written as DNA, the CDR3 is TGTGCCAGCCGGCGGGAGTCGAGGACAGATACGCAGTATTTT. Translated: CASRRESRTDTQYF.